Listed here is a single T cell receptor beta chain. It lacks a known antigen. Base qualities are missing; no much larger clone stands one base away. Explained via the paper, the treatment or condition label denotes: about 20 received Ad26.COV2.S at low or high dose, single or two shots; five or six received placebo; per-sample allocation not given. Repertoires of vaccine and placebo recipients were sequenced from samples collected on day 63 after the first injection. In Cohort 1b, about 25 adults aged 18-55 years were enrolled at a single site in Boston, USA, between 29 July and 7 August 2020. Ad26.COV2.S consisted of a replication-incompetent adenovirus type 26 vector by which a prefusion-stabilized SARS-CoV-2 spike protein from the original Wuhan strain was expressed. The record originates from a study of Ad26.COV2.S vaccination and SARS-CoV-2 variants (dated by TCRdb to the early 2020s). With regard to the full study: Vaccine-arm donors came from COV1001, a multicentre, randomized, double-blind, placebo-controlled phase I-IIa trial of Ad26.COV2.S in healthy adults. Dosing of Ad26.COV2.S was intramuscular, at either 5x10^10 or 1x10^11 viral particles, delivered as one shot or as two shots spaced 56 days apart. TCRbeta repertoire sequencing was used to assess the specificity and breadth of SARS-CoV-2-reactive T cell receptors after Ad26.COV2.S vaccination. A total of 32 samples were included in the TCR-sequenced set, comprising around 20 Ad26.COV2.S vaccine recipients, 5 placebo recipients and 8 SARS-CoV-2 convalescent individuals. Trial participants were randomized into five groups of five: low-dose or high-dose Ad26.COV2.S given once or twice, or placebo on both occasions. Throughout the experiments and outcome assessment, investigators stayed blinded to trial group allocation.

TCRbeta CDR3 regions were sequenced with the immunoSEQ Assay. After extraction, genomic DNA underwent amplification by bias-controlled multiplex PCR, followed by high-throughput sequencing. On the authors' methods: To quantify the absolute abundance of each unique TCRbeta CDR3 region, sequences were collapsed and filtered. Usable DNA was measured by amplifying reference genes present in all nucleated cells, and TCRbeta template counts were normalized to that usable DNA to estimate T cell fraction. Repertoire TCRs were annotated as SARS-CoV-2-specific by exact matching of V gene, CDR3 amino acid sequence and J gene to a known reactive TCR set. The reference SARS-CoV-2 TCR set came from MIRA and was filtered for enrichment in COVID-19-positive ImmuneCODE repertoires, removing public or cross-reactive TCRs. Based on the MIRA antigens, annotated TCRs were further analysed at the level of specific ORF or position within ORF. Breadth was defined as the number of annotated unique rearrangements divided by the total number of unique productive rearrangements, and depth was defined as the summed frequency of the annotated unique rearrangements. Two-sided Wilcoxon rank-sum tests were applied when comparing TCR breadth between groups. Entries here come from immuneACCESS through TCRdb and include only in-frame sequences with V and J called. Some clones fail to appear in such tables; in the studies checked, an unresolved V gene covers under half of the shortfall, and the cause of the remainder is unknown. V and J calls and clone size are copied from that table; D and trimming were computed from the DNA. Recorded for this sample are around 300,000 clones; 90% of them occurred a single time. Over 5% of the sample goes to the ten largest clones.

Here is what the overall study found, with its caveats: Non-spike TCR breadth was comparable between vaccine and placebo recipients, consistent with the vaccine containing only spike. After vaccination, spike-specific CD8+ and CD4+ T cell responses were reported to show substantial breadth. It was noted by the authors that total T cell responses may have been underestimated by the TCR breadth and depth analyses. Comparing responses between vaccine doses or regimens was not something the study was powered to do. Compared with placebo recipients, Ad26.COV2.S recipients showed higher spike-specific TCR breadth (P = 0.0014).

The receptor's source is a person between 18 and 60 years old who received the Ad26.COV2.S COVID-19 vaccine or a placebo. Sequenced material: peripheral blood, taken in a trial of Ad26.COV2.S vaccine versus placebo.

The sequenced DNA is TGTGCCAGCTCACCACCTGACGGCGAGGAGACCCAGTACTTC. This encodes CASSPPDGEETQYF. Recombination joined TRBV18 with TRBJ2-5; the D gene remains uncertain. The CDR3 covers 14 residues, taking in both the cysteine and the phenylalanine. Only CDR3 DNA is held: 42 bases, read in frame from base 1. The CDR1 and CDR2 encoded by the germline V gene are KGHSH and LQKENI. V is pared back by 0 bases and J by 5 bases, with 10 bases lying between the germline termini.